This TCR beta chain was identified during a study of blood T cell repertoires in COVID-19. Per germline, CDR1 SGHTA and CDR2 FQGNSA. The CDR3 is 14 residues long. Unmatched junction bases numbered 3, after V lost 8 bases and J lost 1 base. Profiled with immunoSEQ multiplex PCR; TCRdb holds only in-frame clones, not every one. The sample includes around 210,000 clones, about 82% of them seen just once. The receptor was derived from a man in his fifties or sixties with COVID-19, enrolled during active disease. This chain uses TRBV7-2 with TRBJ2-2, with 8 bases fitting TRBD1. Sequenced input: peripheral blood. CDR3 sequence reads: CASSGQVNTGELFF. CDR3 sequence (DNA): TGTGCCAGCTCGGGACAGGTGAACACCGGGGAGCTGTTTTTT.